Listed below are T cell receptor beta chains from one sample, sequenced in a study of ipilimumab plus nivolumab after autologous stem cell transplantation. Only in-frame clones appear in the TCRdb table, and some are missing; sequencing was by immunoSEQ multiplex PCR. The sample has fewer than 30,000 clones; 70% to 90% are singletons. The sample consisted of PBMCs, taken in a trial of ipilimumab plus nivolumab as post-transplant consolidation. These receptors originate from a male donor with diffuse large B-cell lymphoma. Each CDR3 is given with its conserved first and last residue. A D gene is named only where the DNA matches it firmly. Not all rows give a size; the values are once, few, many and, for expanded clones, a class.

d_call j_call v_call clone_size cdr3_nt cdr3_aa
- TRBJ1-3 TRBV4-3 - TGCGCCAGCAGCTTGGAGGGCTCTGGAAACACCATATATTTT CASSLEGSGNTIYF
- TRBJ1-1 TRBV7-9 - TGTGCCAGCAGCTCCAGGGATACTGAAGCTTTCTTT CASSSRDTEAFF
- TRBJ2-5 TRBV11-2 - TGTGCCAGCAGCCTCCGTCTGGGTCAGGAAGAGACCCAGTACTTC CASSLRLGQEETQYF
TRBD1 TRBJ2-1 TRBV6-5 - TGTGCCAGCAGCCGGACAGGGGGTGAGCAGTTCTTC CASSRTGGEQFF
TRBD1 TRBJ1-3 TRBV6-6 - TGTGCCAGCAGTTATGGGGCAGGGGGCACCGGAAACACCATATATTTT CASSYGAGGTGNTIYF
- TRBJ1-1 TRBV18 - TGTGCCAGCTCACCAGGGGGACTTATGCGCGGCACTGAAGCTTTCTTT CASSPGGLMRGTEAFF
TRBD2 TRBJ2-2 TRBV2 - TGTGCCAGCAGTGGCGCGGGGGGGAGGAACACCGGGGAGCTGTTTTTT CASSGAGGRNTGELFF
- TRBJ2-1 TRBV18 once TGTGCCAGCTCACCATTCAGCCGCGACAATGAGCAGTTCTTC CASSPFSRDNEQFF
- TRBJ1-4 TRBV19 - TGTGCCAGTAGTCCTTTGGGGGGCGTAAAAGGAAAACTGTTTTTT CASSPLGGVKGKLFF
TRBD1 TRBJ2-1 TRBV19 - TGTGCCAGTAGCTTGGGACAGCCCTCCTACAATGAGCAGTTCTTC CASSLGQPSYNEQFF
- TRBJ2-6 TRBV18 - TGTGCCAGCTCACCGTATAGACAAACCTCTGGGGCCAACGTCCTGACTTTC CASSPYRQTSGANVLTF
- TRBJ1-5 TRBV7-8 - TGTGCCAGCAGCCCGCGACAGTATCAGCCCCAGCATTTT CASSPRQYQPQHF
- TRBJ1-6 TRBV9 once TGTGCCAGCAGCGTAGCTTTAGGGGGGGCAAATTCACCCCTCCACTTT CASSVALGGANSPLHF
- TRBJ1-4 TRBV2 - TGTGCCAGCAGGTACAGGGTGTCTAATGAAAAACTGTTTTTT CASRYRVSNEKLFF
- TRBJ1-1 TRBV20-1 - TGCAGTGCCTATAAGAACACTGAAGCTTTCTTT CSAYKNTEAFF
- TRBJ2-5 TRBV20-1 - TGCAGTGCTAGGCCGAGGGAGACCCAGTACTTC CSARPRETQYF
- TRBJ1-1 TRBV19 - TGTGCCAGTAGTAGCAACATGAACACTGAAGCTTTCTTT CASSSNMNTEAFF
- TRBJ2-3 TRBV9 - TGTGCCAGCAGCGGCACCGTGAATGCGGCAGATACGCAGTATTTT CASSGTVNAADTQYF
- TRBJ1-5 TRBV28 - TGTGCCAGCAGGCGGGGAGGTGACAATCAGCCCCAGCATTTT CASRRGGDNQPQHF
- TRBJ2-5 TRBV11-2 once TGTGCCAGCAGCTTAGAATTCAAGGGCCGCCAAGAGACCCAGTACTTC CASSLEFKGRQETQYF
- TRBJ1-2 TRBV19 - TGTGCCAGTAGTCCTCACCGGGACGCAATTAGGCGGGACTATGGCTACACCTTC CASSPHRDAIRRDYGYTF
TRBD1 TRBJ1-2 TRBV7-3 - TGTGCCAGCAGCTTAATGACTTATGGGACAGGGCAATATGGCTACACCTTC CASSLMTYGTGQYGYTF
- TRBJ2-7 TRBV15 - TGTGCCACCAGCAGGCGGAGTGGAACCTACGAGCAGTACTTC CATSRRSGTYEQYF
- TRBJ2-3 TRBV7-3 once TGTGCCAGCAGCTCCCAGGGGGGACGAAACACAGATACGCAGTATTTT CASSSQGGRNTDTQYF
- TRBJ2-1 TRBV28 once TGTGCCAGCTACGGCCAGGGGATAGACAATGAGCAGTTCTTC CASYGQGIDNEQFF
- TRBJ2-2 TRBV7-9 - TGTGCCAGCAGCTTAGGACAGGAAAACACCGGGGAGCTGTTTTTT CASSLGQENTGELFF
- TRBJ2-5 TRBV7-2 - TGTGCCAGCAGTTCGGACCTAAAAGAGACCCAGTACTTC CASSSDLKETQYF
TRBD2 TRBJ2-6 TRBV5-1 - TGCGCCAGCTTGGCGGGGGGCCTATTTCCGGGGGCCAACGTCCTGACTTTC CASLAGGLFPGANVLTF
- TRBJ1-3 TRBV10-3 - TGTGCTTTAGCCCGAACGGGGGCGGGAAACACCATATATTTT CALARTGAGNTIYF
- TRBJ1-2 TRBV6-1 - TGTGCCAGCAGTGAGGGGGGGATGGCGAACTATGGCTACACCTTC CASSEGGMANYGYTF
- TRBJ2-7 TRBV11-2 - TGTGCCAGCAGCCCGTCCCGGGACTACGAGCAGTACTTC CASSPSRDYEQYF
- TRBJ1-2 TRBV6-6 few TGTGCCAGCAGGTCAGAGACAACTTATGGCTACACCTTC CASRSETTYGYTF
TRBD1 TRBJ2-3 TRBV10-3 - TGTGCCATCCGGGGGGGAGTGGGACAGGGGCTAGATACGCAGTATTTT CAIRGGVGQGLDTQYF
TRBD1 TRBJ1-4 TRBV6-8 - TGTGCCAGCAGTTACCCGGGACAGGGGGCGCGGGGAGTGAAAGCAACTAATGAAAAACTGTTTTTT CASSYPGQGARGVKATNEKLFF
- TRBJ1-4 TRBV19 - TGTGCCAGTAGTATGATCCCCGGGCGTGCTAATGAAAAACTGTTTTTT CASSMIPGRANEKLFF
- TRBJ1-2 TRBV5-1 - TGCGCCAGCAGCTTGAGGGATGGCTACACCTTC CASSLRDGYTF
TRBD2 TRBJ2-2 TRBV6-1 - TGTGCCAGTGTAGCGGGGGGGCGGACCGGGGAGCTGTTTTTT CASVAGGRTGELFF
- TRBJ1-1 TRBV20-1 - TGCAGTGCCCGACGGGGCCCTGAAGCTTTCTTT CSARRGPEAFF
- TRBJ2-2 TRBV28 - TGTGCCATCTCCTCCATCGGGCACAACACCGGGGAGCTGTTTTTT CAISSIGHNTGELFF
- TRBJ1-6 TRBV19 - TGTGCCAGTAGTATGGCGAATTCACCCCTCCACTTT CASSMANSPLHF
- TRBJ2-1 TRBV29-1 - TGCAGCGTGGGGGCGGGGCTCAATGAGCAGTTCTTC CSVGAGLNEQFF
- TRBJ2-5 TRBV29-1 - TGCAGCGTTGTACCAGAGGAGTACCAAGAGACCCAGTACTTC CSVVPEEYQETQYF
- TRBJ1-6 TRBV6-6 - TGTGCCAGCATTGGACCGGGGCATTCACCCCTCCACTTT CASIGPGHSPLHF
- TRBJ2-3 TRBV9 few TGTGCCAGCAGCGTAGTGGAGGGATCAGATACGCAGTATTTT CASSVVEGSDTQYF
- TRBJ1-2 TRBV19 - TGTGCCAGCTCTATCGGAACTGGCTACACCTTC CASSIGTGYTF
TRBD2 TRBJ2-1 TRBV2 once TGTGCCAGCAACCAAGCGGGGACCTACAATGAGCAGTTCTTC CASNQAGTYNEQFF
- TRBJ2-4 TRBV2 - TGTGCCAGCGGACAGCCCCCCGCCGGGAACATTCAGTACTTC CASGQPPAGNIQYF
- TRBJ1-6 TRBV6-5 - TGTGCCAGCAGCGAGGGTAATTCACCCCTCCACTTT CASSEGNSPLHF
- TRBJ2-2 TRBV7-2 - TGTGCCAGCAGCTCGCTCCCTTTGAACACCGGGGAGCTGTTTTTT CASSSLPLNTGELFF
TRBD1 TRBJ1-3 TRBV7-9 - TGTGCCAGCAGCTTAGCCCTTAGACAGGGGATGGGAAACACCATATATTTT CASSLALRQGMGNTIYF
- TRBJ2-2 TRBV4-1 - TGCGCCAGCAGCCAAGGGACACCGAACACCGGGGAGCTGTTTTTT CASSQGTPNTGELFF
- TRBJ1-2 TRBV6-1 - TGTGCCAGCAGTGAAGCGCTTCTCTCCCGGAGGGGCTACACCTTC CASSEALLSRRGYTF
- TRBJ2-7 TRBV30 - TGTGCCTGGAGTGTAGTGAGGGCCTACGAGCAGTACTTC CAWSVVRAYEQYF
- TRBJ2-1 TRBV4-1 - TGCGCCAGCAGCCAAGAAGGGCATGAGCAGTTCTTC CASSQEGHEQFF
- TRBJ1-6 TRBV6-5 - TGTGCCAGCAGATTAATTACAGGGAAAAATTCACCCCTCCACTTT CASRLITGKNSPLHF